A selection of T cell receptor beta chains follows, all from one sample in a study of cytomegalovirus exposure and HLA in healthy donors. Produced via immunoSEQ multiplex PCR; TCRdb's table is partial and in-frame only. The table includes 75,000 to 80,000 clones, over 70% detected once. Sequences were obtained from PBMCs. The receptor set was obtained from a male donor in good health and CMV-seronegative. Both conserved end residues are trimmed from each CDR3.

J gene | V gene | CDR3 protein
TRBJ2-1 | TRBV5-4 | ASSFGGSSSNEQF
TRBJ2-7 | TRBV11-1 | ASSSRSREQY
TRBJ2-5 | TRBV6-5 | ASSYVRGLETQY
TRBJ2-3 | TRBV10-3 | AISVGQGATDTQY
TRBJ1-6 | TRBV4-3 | ASSQAYAAGLKNSPLH
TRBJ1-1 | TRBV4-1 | ASSHAWGGQGDTEAF
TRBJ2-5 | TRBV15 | ATSRGQGIRARETQY
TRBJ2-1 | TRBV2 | ASSDPGLAEYNEQF
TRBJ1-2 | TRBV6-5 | ASSYQAGPNGYT
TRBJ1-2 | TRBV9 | ASSVAVSNYGYT
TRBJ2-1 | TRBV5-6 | ASSLGGSSYNEQF
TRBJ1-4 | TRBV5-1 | ASSWGGQSNEKLF
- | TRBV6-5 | ASSYLQGAPSYEQY
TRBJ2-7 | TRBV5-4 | ASSLVSRPYEQY
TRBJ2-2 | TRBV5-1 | ASSSTGGNTGELF
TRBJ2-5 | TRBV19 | ASSISSGGYQETQY
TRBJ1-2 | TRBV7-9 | ASSPLAGDYGYT
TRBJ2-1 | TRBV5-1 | ASSRITGTYNEQF
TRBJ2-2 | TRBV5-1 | ASSLDRSGELF
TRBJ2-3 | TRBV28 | ASSWGTSGRDTQY
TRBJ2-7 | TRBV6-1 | ASRTSGVYEQY
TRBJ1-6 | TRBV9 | ASSGTGVVGNSPLH
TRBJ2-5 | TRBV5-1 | ASSRVGFSDSEGQETQY
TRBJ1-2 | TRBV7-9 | AGQPGGNYGYT
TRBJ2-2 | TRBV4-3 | ASSRRLAGGYTGELF
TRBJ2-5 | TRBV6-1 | ASVVRGGQETQY
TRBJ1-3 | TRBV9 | ASSALGDRGNTIY
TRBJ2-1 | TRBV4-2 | ASSQDFLAGDNEQF
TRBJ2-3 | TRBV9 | ASRAGGVADTQY
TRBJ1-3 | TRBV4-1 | ASSQERIQGSGNTIY
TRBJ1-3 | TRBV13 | ASSLVQGIGNTIY
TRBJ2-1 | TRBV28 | ASSLIKTSLSPFYNEQF
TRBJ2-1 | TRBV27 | ASSFRRTGENEQF
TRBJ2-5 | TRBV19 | ASSISGQQETQY
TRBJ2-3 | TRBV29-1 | SALTGTGATDTQY
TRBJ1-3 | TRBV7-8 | ASSSTREAYSGNTIY
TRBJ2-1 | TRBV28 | ASRDRGLYNEQF
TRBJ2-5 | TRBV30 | AWRSRTGEAETQY
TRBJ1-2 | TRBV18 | ASSTLGGSGGYT
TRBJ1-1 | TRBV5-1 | ASSRSREGAAEAF
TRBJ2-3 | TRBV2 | ASSVSFTDTQY
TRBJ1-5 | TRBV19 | ASSRGNQPQH
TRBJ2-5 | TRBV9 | ASSVGSGGETQY
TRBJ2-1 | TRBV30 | AWRTGLAGSLSSYNEQF
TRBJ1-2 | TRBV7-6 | ASSVALGIEDGYT
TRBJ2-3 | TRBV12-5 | ASGWGQGTDTQY